Listed below are T cell receptor beta chains from one sample, sequenced in a study of PD-L1 blockade in urothelial cancer. This table comes from immunoSEQ multiplex PCR, and its TCRdb copy is limited to in-frame clones, with some not included. Of about 84,000 clones in the sample, 82% were seen once. The sample here was PBMCs, taken around atezolizumab (anti-PD-L1) treatment. Receptors originate from a man between 65 and 79 years old with urothelial cancer. Both conserved end residues are part of each CDR3. A D gene is named only where the DNA matches it firmly. Size is stated for part of the rows, as once, few or many counts, or as a class when the clone is expanded.

J,V,size,D,DNA,CDR3
TRBJ2-1,TRBV7-3,few,-,TGTGCCAGCAGCTACCTTAGTCTGGATGAGCAGTTCTTC,CASSYLSLDEQFF
TRBJ2-7,TRBV30,-,TRBD2,TGTGCCTGGAGTGGCGATGGCGGGAGGTTTTACGAGCAGTACTTC,CAWSGDGGRFYEQYF
TRBJ1-2,TRBV7-2,few,TRBD1,TGTGCCAGCAGCTTAAAAGGGGGCGCCCATGGCTACACCTTC,CASSLKGGAHGYTF
TRBJ2-7,TRBV7-9,-,TRBD2,TGTGCCAGCAGCTTAGGTGGGACTAGCAGCCTTTTAGAGCAGTACTTC,CASSLGGTSSLLEQYF
TRBJ2-6,TRBV4-2,few,-,TGTGCCAGCAGCCAAGAAGCCATCTCTGGGGCCAACGTCCTGACTTTC,CASSQEAISGANVLTF
TRBJ1-2,TRBV11-1,-,TRBD1,TGTGCCAGCAGCGCCGGACAGGGTGTGAGCTACACCTTC,CASSAGQGVSYTF
TRBJ2-7,TRBV6-5,-,-,TGTGCCAGCAGCTCCCGGGACACCCTCTACGAGCAGTACTTC,CASSSRDTLYEQYF
TRBJ1-5,TRBV30,-,-,TGTGCCTGGAGTATTGGGTCAGGCAGCAATCAGCCCCAGCATTTT,CAWSIGSGSNQPQHF
TRBJ2-3,TRBV5-4,-,TRBD2,TGTGCCAGCAGCCCAGGGACTAGCGGGGGGCACCTTAGCACAGATACGCAGTATTTT,CASSPGTSGGHLSTDTQYF
TRBJ1-6,TRBV5-8,-,TRBD1,TGTGCCAGCAGCTTGTGGTCCGGGACAGGGTCATTCCCCCTCCACTTT,CASSLWSGTGSFPLHF
TRBJ2-1,TRBV7-8,-,-,TGTGCCAGCAGCTTAGACTGGTCCTACAATGAGCAGTTCTTC,CASSLDWSYNEQFF
TRBJ1-6,TRBV6-5,-,TRBD1,TGTGCCAGCAGTCGGACAGGGGCTAATTCACCCCTCCACTTT,CASSRTGANSPLHF
TRBJ2-5,TRBV11-2,-,-,TGTGCCAGCAGCTTAACGCCCAGCAGGTTTGAGGAGACCCAGTACTTC,CASSLTPSRFEETQYF
TRBJ2-2,TRBV6-1,-,TRBD1,TGTGCCAGCAGTGGGGGGACAGGGGAGAACACCGGGGAGCTGTTTTTT,CASSGGTGENTGELFF
TRBJ2-1,TRBV5-1,-,TRBD2,TGCGCCAGCAGCCCAACGACTAGCGGGGGGTTCAATGAGCAGTTCTTC,CASSPTTSGGFNEQFF
TRBJ2-1,TRBV18,-,TRBD1,TGTGCCAGCTCACCGAGACAGGGGGACAATGAGCAGTTCTTC,CASSPRQGDNEQFF
TRBJ1-6,TRBV6-6,once,-,TGTGCCAGCCGACAGGCTAATTCACCCCTCCACTTT,CASRQANSPLHF
TRBJ1-2,TRBV5-1,-,-,TGCGCCAGCAGCCCCGAAGGGGGTATCAACTATGGCTACACCTTC,CASSPEGGINYGYTF
TRBJ1-2,TRBV30,few,-,TGTGCCTGGAACAGGATCGTTGGCTACACCTTC,CAWNRIVGYTF
TRBJ2-1,TRBV6-1,-,TRBD1,TGTGCCAGCAGTGGACCTCAAGGACAGGGAACTAATGAGCAGTTCTTC,CASSGPQGQGTNEQFF
TRBJ1-2,TRBV27,-,-,TGTGCCAGCAGTCCTCGTATAGCTAACTATGGCTACACCTTC,CASSPRIANYGYTF
TRBJ2-1,TRBV6-4,-,TRBD2,TGTGCCAGCAGCGCAACCGGGACTAAGAGCTCCTACAATGAGCAGTTCTTC,CASSATGTKSSYNEQFF
TRBJ1-1,TRBV7-9,-,-,TGTGCCAGCACCCTGGGGGGGAGGGGGAACACTGAAGCTTTCTTT,CASTLGGRGNTEAFF
TRBJ1-2,TRBV6-1,-,-,TGTGCCAGCAGGGAAATGGGGCAGCCATCCCTTAATGGCTACACCTTC,CASREMGQPSLNGYTF
TRBJ1-5,TRBV5-6,-,-,TGTGCCAGCAGCTTGGCCAGCGCGGGAGGGGGCAATCAGCCCCAGCATTTT,CASSLASAGGGNQPQHF
TRBJ2-7,TRBV5-4,-,-,TGTGCCAGCAGCTCGAGTACTGGCTCCTACGAGCAGTACTTC,CASSSSTGSYEQYF
TRBJ1-1,TRBV7-9,-,-,TGTGCCAGCAGCTTGATCGGCGGTGATGCTTTCTTT,CASSLIGGDAFF
TRBJ2-3,TRBV6-1,-,TRBD1,TGTGCCAGCAGTGAGACAGGGGAGAGGACAGATACGCAGTATTTT,CASSETGERTDTQYF
TRBJ2-3,TRBV18,-,-,TGTGCCAGCTCACCCCCCCGTCTCCTAGCGAAGACTAGCACAGATACGCAGTATTTT,CASSPPRLLAKTSTDTQYF
TRBJ2-7,TRBV5-6,-,-,TGTGCCAGCAGCTTGTGGGGCCCAGCCCACGAGCAGTACTTC,CASSLWGPAHEQYF
TRBJ2-2,TRBV6-6,-,TRBD2,TGTGCCAGCAGTTACTCTAGCGGGGGGGCTACCGGGGAGCTGTTTTTT,CASSYSSGGATGELFF
TRBJ2-1,TRBV7-2,-,-,TGTGCCAGCAGCCCCCTTCGTAGCAACAATGAGCAGTTCTTC,CASSPLRSNNEQFF
TRBJ1-1,TRBV27,many,-,TGTGCCAGCAGTTTTCCCGCGGCAGGACTGAAGAACACTGAAGCTTTCTTT,CASSFPAAGLKNTEAFF
TRBJ1-1,TRBV6-1,-,-,TGTGCCAGCAGGGTAACAGAGAACACTGAAGCTTTCTTT,CASRVTENTEAFF
TRBJ2-3,TRBV5-4,few,TRBD2,TGTGCCAGCAGACTTGGGGCTAGCGGGGAGGATACGCAGTATTTT,CASRLGASGEDTQYF
TRBJ2-1,TRBV9,-,TRBD2,TGTGCCAGCAGCGTAGGGTTCAGGGCTAGCGGGGGGGATGAGCAGTTCTTC,CASSVGFRASGGDEQFF
TRBJ2-5,TRBV7-6,-,TRBD2,TGTGCCAGCAGCTTATTGGGGGGGAGAGACCAAGAGACCCAGTACTTC,CASSLLGGRDQETQYF
TRBJ1-2,TRBV6-6,-,TRBD1,TGTGCCAGCAGTTACCCCGTGGACAGGGGTTATGGCTACACCTTC,CASSYPVDRGYGYTF
TRBJ1-1,TRBV19,-,-,TGTGCCAGTAGCAGGACAGTTAACACTGAAGCTTTCTTT,CASSRTVNTEAFF
TRBJ2-2,TRBV19,many,TRBD2,TGTGCCGCAACTGCCGGGACTAGCGGGAGGGCCGATGCCGGGGAGCTGTTTTTT,CAATAGTSGRADAGELFF
TRBJ2-7,TRBV19,-,-,TGTGCCAGTAGTATTCAGGTCTCCTCCTACGAGCAGTACTTC,CASSIQVSSYEQYF
TRBJ1-5,TRBV11-2,-,-,TGTGCCAGCAGCCCTGGAGACGGAAGCAATCAGCCCCAGCATTTT,CASSPGDGSNQPQHF
TRBJ2-5,TRBV10-2,-,-,TGCGCCAGCAGACTGGGGACACTGGAGACCCAGTACTTC,CASRLGTLETQYF
TRBJ1-1,TRBV6-1,-,-,TGTGCCAGCAGCCGCTCCCGGGGCACTGAAGCTTTCTTT,CASSRSRGTEAFF
TRBJ2-1,TRBV5-1,-,TRBD2,TGCGCCAGCAGCGAGTCGACTAGCGGGGGACTCAATGAGCAGTTCTTC,CASSESTSGGLNEQFF
TRBJ2-7,TRBV2,-,-,TGTGCCAGCAGGCAAAGTGGCGGGAATCCCTACGAGCAGTACTTC,CASRQSGGNPYEQYF
TRBJ2-7,TRBV6-5,-,-,TGTGCCAGCAGTTACCTCCCAGGGGCTCAGTACGAGCAGTACTTC,CASSYLPGAQYEQYF
TRBJ2-3,TRBV19,-,TRBD2,TGTGCCAGTAGTCTCCGACTAGCGGAAAGCACAGATACGCAGTATTTT,CASSLRLAESTDTQYF
TRBJ2-1,TRBV11-3,few,TRBD1,TGTGCCAGCAGCAAGGGACAGGGATCTAATGAGCAGTTCTTC,CASSKGQGSNEQFF